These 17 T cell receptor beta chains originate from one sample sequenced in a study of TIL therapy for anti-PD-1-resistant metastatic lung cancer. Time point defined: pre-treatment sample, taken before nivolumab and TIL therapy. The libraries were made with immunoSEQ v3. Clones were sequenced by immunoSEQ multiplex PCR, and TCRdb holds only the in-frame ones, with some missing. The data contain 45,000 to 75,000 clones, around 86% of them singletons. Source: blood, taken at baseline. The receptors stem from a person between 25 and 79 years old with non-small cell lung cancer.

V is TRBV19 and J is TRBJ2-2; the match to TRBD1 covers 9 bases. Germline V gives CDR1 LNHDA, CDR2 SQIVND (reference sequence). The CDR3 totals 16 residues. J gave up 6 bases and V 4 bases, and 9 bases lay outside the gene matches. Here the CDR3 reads CASSTSGTGLPGELFF. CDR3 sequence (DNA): TGTGCCAGTAGTACCTCCGGGACAGGGCTTCCCGGGGAGCTGTTTTTT.

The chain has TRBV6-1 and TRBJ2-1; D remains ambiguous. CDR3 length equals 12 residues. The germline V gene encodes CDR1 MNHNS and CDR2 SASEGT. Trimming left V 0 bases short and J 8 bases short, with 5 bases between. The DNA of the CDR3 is TGTGCCAGCAGTGAAGCAATCGATGAGCAGTTCTTC. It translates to CASSEAIDEQFF.

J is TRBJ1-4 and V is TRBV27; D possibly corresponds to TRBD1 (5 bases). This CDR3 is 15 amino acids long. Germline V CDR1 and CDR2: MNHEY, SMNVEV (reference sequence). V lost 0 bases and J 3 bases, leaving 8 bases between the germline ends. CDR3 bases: TGTGCCAGCAGTTTATCAGGACACTCTAATGAAAAACTGTTTTTT. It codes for CASSLSGHSNEKLFF.

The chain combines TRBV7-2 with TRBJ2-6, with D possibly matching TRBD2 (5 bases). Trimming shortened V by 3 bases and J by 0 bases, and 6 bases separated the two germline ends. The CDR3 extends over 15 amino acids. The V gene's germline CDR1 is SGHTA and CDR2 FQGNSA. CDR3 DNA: TGTGCCAGCAGCTTCACTAGCTCTGGGGCCAACGTCCTGACTTTC. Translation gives CASSFTSSGANVLTF.

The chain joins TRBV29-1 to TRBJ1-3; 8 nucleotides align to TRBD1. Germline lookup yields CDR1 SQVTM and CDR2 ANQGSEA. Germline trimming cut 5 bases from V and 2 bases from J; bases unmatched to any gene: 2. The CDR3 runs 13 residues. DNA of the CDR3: TGCAGCGTTATGGACAGGGCTGGAAACACCATATATTTT. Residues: CSVMDRAGNTIYF.

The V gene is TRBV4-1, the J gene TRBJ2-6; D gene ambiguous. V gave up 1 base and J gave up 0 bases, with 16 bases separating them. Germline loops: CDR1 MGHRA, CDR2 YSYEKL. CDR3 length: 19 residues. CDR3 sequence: CASSQVYVVGHSGANVLTF. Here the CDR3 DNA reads TGCGCCAGCAGCCAAGTTTACGTAGTCGGCCACTCTGGGGCCAACGTCCTGACTTTC.

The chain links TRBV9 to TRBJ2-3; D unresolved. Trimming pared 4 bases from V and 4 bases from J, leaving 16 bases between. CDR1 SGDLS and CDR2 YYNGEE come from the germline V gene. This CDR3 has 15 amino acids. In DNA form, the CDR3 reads TGTGCCAGCAGCCCCAGTTTATTAATATCAGATACGCAGTATTTT. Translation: CASSPSLLISDTQYF.

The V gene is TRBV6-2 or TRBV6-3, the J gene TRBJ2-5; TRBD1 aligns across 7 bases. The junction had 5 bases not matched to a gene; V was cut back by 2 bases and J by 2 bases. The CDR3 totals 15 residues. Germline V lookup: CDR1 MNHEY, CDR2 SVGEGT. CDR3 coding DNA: TGTGCCAGCAGTTACCGGGGACAGATACAAGAGACCCAGTACTTC. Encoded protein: CASSYRGQIQETQYF.

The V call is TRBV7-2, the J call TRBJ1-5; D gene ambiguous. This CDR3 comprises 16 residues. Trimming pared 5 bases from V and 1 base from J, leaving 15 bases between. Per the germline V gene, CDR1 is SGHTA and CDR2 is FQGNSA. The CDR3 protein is CASSQAGIGSNQPQHF. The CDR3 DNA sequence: TGTGCCAGCAGCCAGGCCGGGATTGGAAGCAATCAGCCCCAGCATTTT.

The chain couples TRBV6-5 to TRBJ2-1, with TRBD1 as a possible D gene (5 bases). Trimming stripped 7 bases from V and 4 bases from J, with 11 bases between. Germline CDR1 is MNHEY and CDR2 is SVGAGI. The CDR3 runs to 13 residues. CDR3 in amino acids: CASIRQTYNEQFF. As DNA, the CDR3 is TGTGCCAGCATTCGACAGACATACAATGAGCAGTTCTTC.

Here the CDR3 reads CASGSQGTNEKLFF. In nucleotides, the CDR3 is TGCGCCAGCGGAAGTCAGGGGACTAATGAAAAACTGTTTTTT. V and J are TRBV5-1 and TRBJ1-4, with D perhaps TRBD1 (6 bases). The V end lost 7 bases, the J end lost 2 bases, and 12 bases lay between the germline ends. Per the germline V gene, CDR1 is SGHRS and CDR2 is YFSETQ. The CDR3 extends over 14 amino acids.

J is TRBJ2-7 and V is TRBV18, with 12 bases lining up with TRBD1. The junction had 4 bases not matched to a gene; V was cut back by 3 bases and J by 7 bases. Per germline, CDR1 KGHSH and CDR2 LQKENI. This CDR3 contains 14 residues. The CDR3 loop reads CASSPGTGGREQYF. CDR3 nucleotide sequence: TGTGCCAGCTCACCGGGGACAGGGGGCCGGGAGCAGTACTTC.

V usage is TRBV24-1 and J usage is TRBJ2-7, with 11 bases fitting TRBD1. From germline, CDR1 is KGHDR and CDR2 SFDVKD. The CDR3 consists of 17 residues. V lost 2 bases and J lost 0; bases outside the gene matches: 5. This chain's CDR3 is CATSDSPGQGVSYEQYF. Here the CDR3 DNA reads TGTGCCACCAGTGATTCCCCGGGACAGGGGGTCTCCTACGAGCAGTACTTC.

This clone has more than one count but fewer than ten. The DNA for the CDR3 is TGTGCCAGCAGTTTAGGGCAGTACAATCAGCCCCAGCATTTT. It yields the protein CASSLGQYNQPQHF. The chain recombines TRBV27 with TRBJ1-5; D is unresolved. The CDR3 contains 14 residues. V was cut by 2 bases and J by 3 bases, with 8 bases left in between. Germline CDR1 MNHEY, CDR2 SMNVEV (reference sequence).

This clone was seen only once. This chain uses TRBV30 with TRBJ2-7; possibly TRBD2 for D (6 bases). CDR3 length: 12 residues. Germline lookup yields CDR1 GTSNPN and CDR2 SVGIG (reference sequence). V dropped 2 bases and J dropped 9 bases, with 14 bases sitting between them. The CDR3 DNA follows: TGTGCCTGGAGTCCGACTAGTCGGTGGCAGTACTTC. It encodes CAWSPTSRWQYF.

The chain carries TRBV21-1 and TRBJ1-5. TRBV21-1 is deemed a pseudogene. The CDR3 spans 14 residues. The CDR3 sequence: CASSKGGGNQPQHF. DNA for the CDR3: TGTGCCAGCAGCAAAGGGGGCGGGAATCAGCCCCAGCATTTT.

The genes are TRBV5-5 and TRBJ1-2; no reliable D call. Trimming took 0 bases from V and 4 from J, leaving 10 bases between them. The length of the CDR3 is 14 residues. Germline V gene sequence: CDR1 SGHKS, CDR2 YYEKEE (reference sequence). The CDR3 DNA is TGTGCCAGCAGCTTGGCCCCGGGCGGCTATGGCTACACCTTC. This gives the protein CASSLAPGGYGYTF.